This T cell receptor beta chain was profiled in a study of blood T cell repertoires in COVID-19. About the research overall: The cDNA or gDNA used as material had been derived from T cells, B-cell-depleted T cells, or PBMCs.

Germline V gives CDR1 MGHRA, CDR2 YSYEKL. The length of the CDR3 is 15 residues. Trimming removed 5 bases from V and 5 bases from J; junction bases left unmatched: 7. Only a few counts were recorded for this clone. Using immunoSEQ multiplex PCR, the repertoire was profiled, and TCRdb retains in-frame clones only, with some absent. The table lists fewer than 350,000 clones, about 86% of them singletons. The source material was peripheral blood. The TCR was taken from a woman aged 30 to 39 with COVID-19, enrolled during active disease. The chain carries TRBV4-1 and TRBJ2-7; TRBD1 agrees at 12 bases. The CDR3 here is CASSSPGQGAHEQYF. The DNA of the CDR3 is TGCGCCAGCAGCTCCCCGGGACAGGGGGCTCACGAGCAGTACTTC.